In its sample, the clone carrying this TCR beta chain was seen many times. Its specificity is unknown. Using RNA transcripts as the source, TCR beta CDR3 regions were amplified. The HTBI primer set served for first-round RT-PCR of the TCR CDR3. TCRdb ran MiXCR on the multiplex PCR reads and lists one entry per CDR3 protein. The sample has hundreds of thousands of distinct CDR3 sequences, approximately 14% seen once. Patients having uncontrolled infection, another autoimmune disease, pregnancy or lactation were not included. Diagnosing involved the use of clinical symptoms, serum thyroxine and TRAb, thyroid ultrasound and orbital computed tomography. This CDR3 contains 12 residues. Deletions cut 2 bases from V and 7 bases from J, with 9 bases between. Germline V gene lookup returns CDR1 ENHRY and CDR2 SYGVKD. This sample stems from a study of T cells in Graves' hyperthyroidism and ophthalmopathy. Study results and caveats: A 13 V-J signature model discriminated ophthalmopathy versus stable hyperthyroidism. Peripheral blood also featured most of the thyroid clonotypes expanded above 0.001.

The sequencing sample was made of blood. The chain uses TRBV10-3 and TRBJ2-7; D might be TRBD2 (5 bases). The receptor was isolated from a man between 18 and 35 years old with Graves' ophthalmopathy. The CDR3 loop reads CAISEPRREQYF. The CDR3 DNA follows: TGTGCCATCAGTGAGCCGAGGAGGGAGCAGTACTTC.